This T cell receptor beta chain came from a study of T cell responses to AZD1222 COVID-19 vaccine. Germline loops: CDR1 SGDLS, CDR2 YYNGEE. The CDR3 length is 15 residues. V lost 4 bases and J lost 6; bases outside the gene matches: 11. Produced via immunoSEQ multiplex PCR; TCRdb's table is partial and in-frame only. The sample records roughly 80,000 clones, around 89% being singletons. The receptor was isolated from an adult in good health. The sequences come from peripheral blood, collected on day 0 of MenACWY control vaccination. The chain uses TRBV9 and TRBJ2-3; 7 bases line up with TRBD2. The CDR3 region has the DNA TGTGCCAGCAGCACCATAGCGGGTGACTCGGATACGCAGTATTTT. This gives the protein CASSTIAGDSDTQYF.